These 21 T cell receptor beta chains share one sample of origin, sequenced in a study of T cell repertoires in cytomegalovirus infection. TCRdb independently ran MiXCR on the reads; one entry per CDR3 protein. Of 250,000 to 300,000 distinct CDR3 sequences in the sample, roughly 23% were seen once. What was sequenced was PBMCs. These receptors all come from a human donor in good health (CMV status not recorded). Some clones in this sample may be carry-over from other donors' samples.

As concerns this clonotype: A much more abundant neighbour one base away suggests this may be a read error. The CDR3 DNA reads as TGTGCCAGCACCCCCCACTACTACAATGAGCAGTTCTTC. Its protein product is CASTPHYYNEQFF. The rearrangement joins TRBV7-2 to TRBJ2-1; D is unclear. The ends were cut back, 7 bases at V and 3 bases at J, with 10 bases in the middle. Germline V gives CDR1 SGHTA, CDR2 FQGNSA. The CDR3 consists of 13 residues.

This clonotype was counted a single time. The gene calls are TRBV28 and TRBJ1-1; no clear D gene. In germline, CDR1 is MDHEN, CDR2 SYDVKM. The CDR3 is made up of 12 amino acids. V was pared by 8 bases and J by 11 bases, with 18 bases between. The CDR3 reads CASGTAERQAFF. The CDR3 bases are TGTGCCAGCGGTACGGCCGAAAGGCAGGCTTTCTTT.

This clonotype came up a few times. The chain combines TRBV28 with TRBJ1-4; 8 nucleotides match TRBD1. The germline gives CDR1 MDHEN, CDR2 SYDVKM. CDR3 size: 15 residues. V shed 2 bases and J 7 bases; nucleotides not matched to a gene: 6. The chain's CDR3 is CASSLPTGVGEKLFF. The CDR3 DNA sequence: TGTGCCAGCAGTTTACCGACAGGGGTAGGTGAAAAACTGTTTTTT.

The J gene is TRBJ2-7, the V gene TRBV6-2 or TRBV6-3; TRBD2 aligns across 9 bases. The J segment lost 2 bases and the V segment lost 6 bases, leaving 20 bases of the junction unmatched. In germline, CDR1 is MNHEY, CDR2 SVGEGT. This CDR3 spans 19 amino acids. The CDR3 region is CASSPFNVRLADLTYEQYF. CDR3 nucleotides: TGTGCCAGCAGCCCCTTTAACGTACGACTAGCGGATCTAACCTACGAGCAGTACTTC.

V is TRBV4-3 and J is TRBJ2-7; no reliable D call. Trimming removed 1 base from V and 2 bases from J, with 9 bases in between. In germline, CDR1 is LGHNA, CDR2 YSLEER. CDR3 size: 14 residues. Here the CDR3 DNA reads TGCGCCAGCAGCCAAGGGGCAGGAACCTACGAGCAGTACTTC. Protein sequence: CASSQGAGTYEQYF.

There are many counts of this clonotype. The genes are TRBV7-2 and TRBJ2-1, with 8 bases matching TRBD2. Germline V CDR1 and CDR2: SGHTA, FQGNSA. V lost 5 bases, J lost 9 bases, and 6 bases stayed unmatched. This CDR3 has 13 amino acids. The CDR3 bases are TGTGCCAGCAGCCTACGGGGGGGGGGTGAGCAGTTCTTC. This codes for CASSLRGGGEQFF. Complete variable domain (other parts from reference TRBV7-2 and TRBJ2-1): GAGVSQSPSNKVTEKGKDVELRCDPISGHTALYWYRQSLGQGLEFLIYFQGNSAPDKSGLPSDRFSAERTGGSVSTLTIQRTQQEDSAVYLCASSLRGGGEQFFGPGTRLTVL.

This clonotype was recorded many times. V is TRBV7-2 and J is TRBJ2-7, with 9 positions matching TRBD2. J gave up 5 bases and V 5 bases, and 10 bases lay outside the gene matches. The CDR3 is made up of 15 amino acids. Germline-derived CDR1 and CDR2 are SGHTA and FQGNSA. CDR3 sequence reads: CASSPPYSGSNEQYF. The DNA of the CDR3 is TGTGCCAGCAGCCCGCCTTATAGCGGGAGCAACGAGCAGTACTTC.

Points on this clonotype: Its ends do not fully match the called genes, so a read error is possible. The V call is TRBV7-2, the J call TRBJ1-3; tentative D call: TRBD1 (5 bases). CDR3 length: 13 residues. The germline V gene encodes CDR1 SGHTA and CDR2 FQGNSA. The CDR3 protein is CVSSLEGGNTIYF. The CDR3 nucleotides read TGTGTCAGCAGCTTAGAGGGGGGAAACACCATATATTTT.

This chain uses TRBV10-2 with TRBJ1-5; D remains ambiguous. The CDR3 spans 16 residues. V was trimmed by 0 bases and J by 6 bases, leaving 15 bases between them. Germline values: CDR1 WSHSY, CDR2 SAAADI. Written as DNA, the CDR3 is TGCGCCAGCAGTGAGTCGATAGTAGGAGGCGGTCAGCCCCAGCATTTT. It translates to CASSESIVGGGQPQHF.

This clonotype was counted a single time. The genes are TRBV6-5 and TRBJ1-3, with a weak D call TRBD1 (5 bases). V lost 0 bases and J 4 bases, leaving 10 bases between the germline ends. CDR3 size: 15 residues. CDR1 is MNHEY, CDR2 SVGAGI, per germline. The CDR3 sequence is CASSYSKGVGNTIYF. The CDR3 nucleotides are TGTGCCAGCAGTTACTCGAAAGGGGTCGGAAACACCATATATTTT.

The chain joins TRBV27 to TRBJ1-5, with unresolved D. Germline values: CDR1 MNHEY, CDR2 SMNVEV (reference sequence). The CDR3 runs to 14 residues. The V end lost 5 bases, the J end lost 5 bases, and 13 bases lay between the germline ends. CDR3 in amino acids: CASSARAQYQPQHF. The CDR3 nucleotides are TGTGCCAGCAGTGCCCGGGCTCAATATCAGCCCCAGCATTTT.

The rearrangement joins TRBV2 to TRBJ1-5, with 7 positions matching TRBD1. Unmatched junction bases numbered 18, after V lost 9 bases and J lost 13 bases. CDR1 and CDR2 (germline): SNHLY, FYNNEI. This CDR3 contains 14 residues. CDR3 in amino acids: CASESELNRGQQHF. The CDR3 region has the DNA TGTGCCAGTGAATCAGAGCTTAACAGGGGACAACAGCATTTT.

The gene calls are TRBV7-9 and TRBJ2-7; tentatively, D is TRBD1 (6 bases). The CDR3 spans 15 residues. V was cut by 0 bases and J by 5 bases, with 14 bases left in between. Per germline, CDR1 SEHNR and CDR2 FQNEAQ (reference sequence). The CDR3 bases are TGTGCCAGCAGCTTAGCTGAACAGGGTACCCACGAGCAGTACTTC. Amino acid sequence: CASSLAEQGTHEQYF.

This clonotype has ten or more counts. The rearrangement uses TRBV7-2 and TRBJ2-5, with TRBD2 matching 11 bases. CDR1 and CDR2 (germline): SGHTA, FQGNSA. The CDR3 length is 15 residues. V trimming: 7 bases; J trimming: 3 bases; junction bases outside the gene matches: 7. The CDR3 coding sequence is TGTGCCAGCAATATAGCGGGAGGGCCAAAAGAGACCCAGTACTTC. Protein product: CASNIAGGPKETQYF.

The chain links TRBV28 to TRBJ1-5; D is undetermined. This CDR3 is 13 amino acids long. V was clipped by 6 bases and J by 0 bases, with 6 bases between them. CDR1 and CDR2 (germline): MDHEN, SYDVKM. The CDR3 nucleotides read TGTGCCAGCAGGACCCTTAGCAATCAGCCCCAGCATTTT. Translating it yields CASRTLSNQPQHF. Looking up the rest from reference TRBV28 and TRBJ1-5 gives the full variable domain: DVKVTQSSRYLVKRTGEKVFLECVQDMDHENMFWYRQDPGLGLRLIYFSYDVKMKEKGDIPEGYSVSREKKERFSLILESASTNQTSMYLCASRTLSNQPQHFGDGTRLSIL.

V usage is TRBV7-2 and J usage is TRBJ1-6, with a weak D call TRBD1 (6 bases). The germline gives CDR1 SGHTA, CDR2 FQGNSA. V was cut by 8 bases and J by 10 bases, with 15 bases left in between. The CDR3 covers 13 residues. The CDR3 protein is CASGDRRGSPLHF. The CDR3 nucleotides read TGTGCCAGCGGCGACAGGCGGGGGTCACCCCTCCACTTT.

The V call is TRBV29-1, the J call TRBJ2-7; 7 bases agree with TRBD1. The germline gives CDR1 SQVTM, CDR2 ANQGSEA. J was trimmed by 5 bases and V by 2 bases; bases with no gene match: 3. The CDR3 length is 12 residues. DNA of the CDR3: TGCAGCGTTGAAACAGGGGTCGACGAGCAGTACTTC. This gives the protein CSVETGVDEQYF.

This clonotype has a count of ten or more. This chain joins TRBV28 and TRBJ1-6; D may be TRBD1 (5 bases). Germline CDR1 reads MDHEN; CDR2 reads SYDVKM. This CDR3 region has 19 residues. The ends were cut back, 3 bases at V and 0 bases at J, with 18 bases in the middle. As DNA, the CDR3 is TGTGCCAGCAGTTTCCCCAGACGGGACGCGAGCTCCTATAATTCACCCCTCCACTTT. Protein product: CASSFPRRDASSYNSPLHF.

The rearrangement uses TRBV28 and TRBJ1-2; 8 nucleotides line up with TRBD1. Unmatched junction bases numbered 9, after V lost 7 bases and J lost 5 bases. CDR3 length: 14 residues. Germline CDR1 and CDR2: MDHEN and SYDVKM. This CDR3 is CASTPAGQVYGYTF. The CDR3 DNA reads as TGTGCCAGCACCCCGGCGGGACAGGTTTATGGCTACACCTTC.

This chain uses TRBV28 with TRBJ1-3, with D hard to call. Between the trimmed V and J ends, which lost 7 bases and 4 bases, there was a span of 11 bases. Germline V CDR1 and CDR2: MDHEN, SYDVKM. This CDR3 is 13 amino acids long. The CDR3 DNA sequence: TGTGCCAGCAATCGCGGGCCAGGAAACACCATATATTTT. This encodes CASNRGPGNTIYF.

DNA of the CDR3: TGCAGCGTTGGGGTGGGACAGGGAAACTATGGCTACACCTTC. Translation gives CSVGVGQGNYGYTF. V and J are TRBV29-1 and TRBJ1-2; 9 nucleotides line up with TRBD1. The CDR3 is made up of 14 amino acids. With V trimmed by 4 bases and J by 2 bases, 5 bases remained unmatched. CDR1 and CDR2 from the germline V gene are SQVTM and ANQGSEA.